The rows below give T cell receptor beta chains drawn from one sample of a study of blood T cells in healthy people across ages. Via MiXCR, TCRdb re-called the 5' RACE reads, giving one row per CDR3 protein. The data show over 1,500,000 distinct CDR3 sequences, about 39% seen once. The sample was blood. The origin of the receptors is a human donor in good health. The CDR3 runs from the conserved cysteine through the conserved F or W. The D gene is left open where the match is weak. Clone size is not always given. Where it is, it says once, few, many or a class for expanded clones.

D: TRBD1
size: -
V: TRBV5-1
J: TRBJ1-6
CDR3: CASAIGQGAQSPLHF
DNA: TGCGCCAGCGCAATCGGACAGGGGGCGCAGTCACCCCTCCACTTT

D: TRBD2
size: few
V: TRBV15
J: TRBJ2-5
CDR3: CATRLAGENLQETQYF
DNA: TGTGCCACCAGGCTAGCGGGGGAAAACTTACAAGAGACCCAGTACTTC

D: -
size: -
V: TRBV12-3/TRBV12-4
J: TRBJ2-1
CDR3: CASSIGMGTYNEQFF
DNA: TGTGCCAGCAGCATCGGAATGGGGACCTACAATGAGCAGTTCTTC

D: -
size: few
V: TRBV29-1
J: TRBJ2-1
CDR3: CSVEYIAYNEQFF
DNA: TGCAGCGTTGAATATATCGCCTACAATGAGCAGTTCTTC

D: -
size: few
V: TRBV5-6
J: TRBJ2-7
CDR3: CASSRRDGTYEQYF
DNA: TGTGCCAGCAGCCGCCGGGACGGGACCTACGAGCAGTACTTC

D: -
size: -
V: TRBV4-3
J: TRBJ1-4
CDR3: CASRPLGATNEKLFF
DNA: TGCGCCAGCAGACCATTAGGGGCAACTAATGAAAAACTGTTTTTT

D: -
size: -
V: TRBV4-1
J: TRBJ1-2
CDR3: CASSQEGGEPYGYTF
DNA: TGCGCCAGCAGCCAAGAGGGCGGGGAACCCTATGGCTACACCTTC

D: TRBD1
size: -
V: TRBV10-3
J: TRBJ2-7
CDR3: CAIRAGQGADEQYF
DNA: TGTGCCATCAGGGCGGGACAGGGGGCTGACGAGCAGTACTTC

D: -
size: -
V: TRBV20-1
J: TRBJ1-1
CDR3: CSARDWDGEAFF
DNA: TGCAGTGCTAGAGATTGGGACGGTGAAGCTTTCTTT

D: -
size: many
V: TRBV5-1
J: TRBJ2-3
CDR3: CASGDGATDTQYF
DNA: TGCGCCAGCGGCGATGGAGCCACAGATACGCAGTATTTT

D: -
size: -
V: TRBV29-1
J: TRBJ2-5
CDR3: CSSGLYPRETQYF
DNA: TGCAGCAGCGGACTGTACCCCAGAGAGACCCAGTACTTC

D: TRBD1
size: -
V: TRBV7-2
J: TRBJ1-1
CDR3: CASSPRQGRNTEAFF
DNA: TGTGCCAGCAGCCCCCGACAGGGGAGGAACACTGAAGCTTTCTTT

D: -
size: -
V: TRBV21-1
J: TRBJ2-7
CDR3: CASSRPGVYEQYF
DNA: TGTGCCAGCAGCAGACCGGGAGTCTACGAGCAGTACTTC

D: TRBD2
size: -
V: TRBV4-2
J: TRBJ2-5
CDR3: CASSQDSGGVQETQYF
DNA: TGTGCCAGCAGCCAAGATAGCGGGGGGGTTCAAGAGACCCAGTACTTC

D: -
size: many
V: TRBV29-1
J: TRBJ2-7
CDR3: CSAKRSYEQYF
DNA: TGCAGCGCTAAACGCTCCTACGAGCAGTACTTC

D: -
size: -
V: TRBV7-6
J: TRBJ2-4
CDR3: CASSSSPGRQNIQYF
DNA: TGTGCCAGCAGCTCTAGCCCGGGGCGGCAAAACATTCAGTACTTC

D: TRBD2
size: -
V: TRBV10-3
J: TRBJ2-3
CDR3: CAISLMSGGSTDTQYF
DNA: TGTGCCATCAGCCTCATGAGCGGGGGATCCACAGATACGCAGTATTTT

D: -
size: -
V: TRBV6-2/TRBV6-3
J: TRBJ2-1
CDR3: CASSPQGNGQFF
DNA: TGTGCCAGCAGTCCCCAGGGGAATGGGCAGTTCTTC

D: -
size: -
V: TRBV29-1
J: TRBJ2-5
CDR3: CSVGQDQETQYF
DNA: TGCAGCGTCGGACAAGATCAAGAGACCCAGTACTTC

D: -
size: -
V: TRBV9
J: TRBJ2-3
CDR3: CASSVRSTGPDTQYF
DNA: TGTGCCAGCAGCGTCCGAAGTACAGGGCCCGATACGCAGTATTTT

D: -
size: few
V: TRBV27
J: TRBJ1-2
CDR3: CASRRTQGAPPGYTF
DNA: TGTGCCAGCAGGCGTACACAGGGAGCTCCTCCTGGCTACACCTTC

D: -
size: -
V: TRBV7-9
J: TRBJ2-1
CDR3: CASSLGPSRGPYNEQFF
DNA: TGTGCCAGCAGCTTAGGTCCGTCGCGGGGGCCTTACAATGAGCAGTTCTTC

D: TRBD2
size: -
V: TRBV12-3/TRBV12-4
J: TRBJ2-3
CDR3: CASLRASGVNADTQYF
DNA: TGTGCCAGCCTCCGGGCTAGCGGAGTGAACGCAGATACGCAGTATTTT

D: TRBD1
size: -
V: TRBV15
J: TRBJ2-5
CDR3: CATRGGQGMRETQYF
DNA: TGTGCCACCCGCGGGGGACAGGGGATGCGGGAGACCCAGTACTTC

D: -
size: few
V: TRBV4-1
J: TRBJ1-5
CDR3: CASSQESSNQPQHF
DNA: TGCGCCAGCAGCCAAGAGTCCTCCAATCAGCCCCAGCATTTT

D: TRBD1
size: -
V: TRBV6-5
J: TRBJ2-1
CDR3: CASSYSLGQSSYEQFF
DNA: TGTGCCAGCAGTTACTCGCTGGGACAGTCTTCCTACGAGCAGTTCTTC

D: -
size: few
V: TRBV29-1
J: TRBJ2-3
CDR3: CSVPVTDTQYF
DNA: TGCAGCGTTCCGGTCACAGATACGCAGTATTTT

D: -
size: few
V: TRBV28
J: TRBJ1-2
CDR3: CATRTSGYTF
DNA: TGTGCCACTCGGACATCTGGCTACACCTTC

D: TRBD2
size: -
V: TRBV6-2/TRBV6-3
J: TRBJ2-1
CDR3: CASSYWEGNNEQFF
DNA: TGTGCCAGCAGTTACTGGGAGGGTAACAATGAGCAGTTCTTC

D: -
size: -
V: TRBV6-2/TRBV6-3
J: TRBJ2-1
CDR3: CASSYQGLGEQFF
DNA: TGTGCCAGCAGTTACCAGGGGCTAGGTGAGCAGTTCTTC

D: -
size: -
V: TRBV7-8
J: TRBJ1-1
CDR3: CATRRGMGDTEAFF
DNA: TGTGCCACCAGGCGCGGGATGGGTGACACTGAAGCTTTCTTT

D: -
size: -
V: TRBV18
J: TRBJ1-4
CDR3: CASSQMDIPAGATNEKLFF
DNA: TGTGCCAGCTCACAAATGGACATCCCTGCTGGGGCAACTAATGAAAAACTGTTTTTT

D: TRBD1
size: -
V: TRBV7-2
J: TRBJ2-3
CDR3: CASSNGAGQGSDTQYF
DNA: TGTGCCAGCAGCAACGGGGCGGGACAGGGGTCGGATACGCAGTATTTT

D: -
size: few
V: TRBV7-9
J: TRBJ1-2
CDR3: CASSPIMVYGYTF
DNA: TGTGCCAGCAGCCCAATTATGGTCTATGGCTACACCTTC

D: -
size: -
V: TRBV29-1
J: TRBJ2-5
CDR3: CSVEGASGETQYF
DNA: TGCAGCGTTGAGGGCGCGAGTGGAGAGACCCAGTACTTC

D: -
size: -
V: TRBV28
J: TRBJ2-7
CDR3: CASRSGEYEQYF
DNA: TGTGCCAGCAGGTCAGGGGAGTACGAGCAGTACTTC

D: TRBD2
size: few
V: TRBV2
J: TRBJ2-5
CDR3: CASSAFLAEETQYF
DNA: TGTGCCAGCAGTGCTTTCCTAGCGGAAGAGACCCAGTACTTC

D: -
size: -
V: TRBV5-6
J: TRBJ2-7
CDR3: CASGSGISYEQYF
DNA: TGTGCCAGCGGTTCCGGGATCTCCTACGAGCAGTACTTC

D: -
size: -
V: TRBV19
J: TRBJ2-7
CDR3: CASSFPGTERYEQYF
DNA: TGTGCCAGTAGCTTTCCGGGGACGGAAAGGTACGAGCAGTACTTC

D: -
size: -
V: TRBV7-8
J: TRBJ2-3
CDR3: CASSLGRRFFGTDTQYF
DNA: TGTGCCAGCAGCTTAGGTCGACGGTTTTTCGGCACAGATACGCAGTATTTT

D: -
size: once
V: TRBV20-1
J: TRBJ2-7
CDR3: CSARDPSRSYGQYF
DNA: TGCAGTGCTAGAGATCCGTCGCGGTCCTACGGGCAGTACTTC

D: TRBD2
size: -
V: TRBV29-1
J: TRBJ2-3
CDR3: CSAWTSGGSDTQYF
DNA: TGCAGCGCTTGGACTAGCGGGGGGTCAGATACGCAGTATTTT

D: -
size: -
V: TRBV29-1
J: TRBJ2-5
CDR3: CSVERNRDETQYF
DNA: TGCAGCGTTGAAAGGAACAGGGACGAGACCCAGTACTTC

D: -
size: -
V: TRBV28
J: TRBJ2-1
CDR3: CASNNNARALNRNEQFF
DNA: TGTGCCAGCAACAACAACGCCCGGGCCTTAAACCGTAATGAGCAGTTCTTC

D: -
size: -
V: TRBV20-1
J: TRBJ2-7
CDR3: CSANREAEQYF
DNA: TGCAGTGCAAACAGGGAGGCCGAGCAGTACTTC

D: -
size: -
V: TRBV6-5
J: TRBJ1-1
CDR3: CASSYSIRFTEAFF
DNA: TGTGCCAGCAGTTACTCGATTAGGTTCACTGAAGCTTTCTTT

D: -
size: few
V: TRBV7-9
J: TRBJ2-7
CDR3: CASSTDEVEQYF
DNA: TGTGCCAGCAGCACTGACGAGGTCGAGCAGTACTTC

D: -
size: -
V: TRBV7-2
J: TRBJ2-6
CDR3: CASSLQGAGSGANVLTF
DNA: TGTGCCAGCAGCTTACAAGGGGCCGGCTCTGGGGCCAACGTCCTGACTTTC